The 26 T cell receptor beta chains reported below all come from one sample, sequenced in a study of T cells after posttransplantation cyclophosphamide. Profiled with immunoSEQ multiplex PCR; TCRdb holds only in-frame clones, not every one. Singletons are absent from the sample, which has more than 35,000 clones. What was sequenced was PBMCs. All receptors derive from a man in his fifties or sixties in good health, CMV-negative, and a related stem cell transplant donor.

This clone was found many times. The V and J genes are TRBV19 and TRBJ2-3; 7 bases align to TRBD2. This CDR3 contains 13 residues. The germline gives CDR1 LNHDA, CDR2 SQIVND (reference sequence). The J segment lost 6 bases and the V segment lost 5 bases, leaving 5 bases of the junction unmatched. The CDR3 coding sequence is TGTGCCAGTAGTCCCCACGGGGGGGATACGCAGTATTTT. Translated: CASSPHGGDTQYF.

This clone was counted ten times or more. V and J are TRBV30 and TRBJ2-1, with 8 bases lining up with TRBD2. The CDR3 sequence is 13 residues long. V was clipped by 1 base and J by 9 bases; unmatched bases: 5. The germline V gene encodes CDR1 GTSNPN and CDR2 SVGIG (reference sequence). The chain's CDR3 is CAWSGLAGREQFF. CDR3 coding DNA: TGTGCCTGGAGTGGGCTAGCGGGTCGTGAGCAGTTCTTC.

CDR3 protein: CASSQDTRTGSYEQYF. The CDR3 DNA reads TGCGCCAGCAGCCAAGATACCCGGACAGGGTCCTACGAGCAGTACTTC. The chain has TRBV4-1 and TRBJ2-5; 8 bases are a match to TRBD1. The tail of the sequence fits TRBJ2-7 better, so the J call may be wrong. Germline values: CDR1 MGHRA, CDR2 YSYEKL. This CDR3 is 16 amino acids long.

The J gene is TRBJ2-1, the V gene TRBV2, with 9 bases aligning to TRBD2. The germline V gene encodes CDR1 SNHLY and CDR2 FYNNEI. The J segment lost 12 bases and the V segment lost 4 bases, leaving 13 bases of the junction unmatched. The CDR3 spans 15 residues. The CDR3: CASSVRLAGTRGQFF. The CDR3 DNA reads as TGTGCCAGCAGTGTTCGGCTAGCGGGGACCAGGGGGCAGTTCTTC.

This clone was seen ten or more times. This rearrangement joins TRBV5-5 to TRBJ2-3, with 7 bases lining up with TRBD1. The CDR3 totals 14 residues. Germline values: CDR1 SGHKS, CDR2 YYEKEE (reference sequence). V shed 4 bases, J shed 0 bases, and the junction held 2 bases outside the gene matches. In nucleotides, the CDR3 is TGTGCCAGCAGCGGGACAGCTAGCACAGATACGCAGTATTTT. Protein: CASSGTASTDTQYF.

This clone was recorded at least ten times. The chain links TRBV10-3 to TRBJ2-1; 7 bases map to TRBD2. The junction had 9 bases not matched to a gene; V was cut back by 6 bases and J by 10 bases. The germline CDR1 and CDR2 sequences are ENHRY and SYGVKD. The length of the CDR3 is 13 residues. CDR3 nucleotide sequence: TGTGCCATCAGCTCCGGGACTACCACAGAGCAGTTCTTC. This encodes CAISSGTTTEQFF.

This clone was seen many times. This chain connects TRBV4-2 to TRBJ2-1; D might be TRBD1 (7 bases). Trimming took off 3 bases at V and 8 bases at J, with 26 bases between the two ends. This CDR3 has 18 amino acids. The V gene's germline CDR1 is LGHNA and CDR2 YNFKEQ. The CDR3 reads CASSQQSQGGVRGYEQFF. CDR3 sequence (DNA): TGTGCCAGCAGCCAGCAATCCCAGGGGGGAGTTAGGGGGTATGAGCAGTTCTTC.

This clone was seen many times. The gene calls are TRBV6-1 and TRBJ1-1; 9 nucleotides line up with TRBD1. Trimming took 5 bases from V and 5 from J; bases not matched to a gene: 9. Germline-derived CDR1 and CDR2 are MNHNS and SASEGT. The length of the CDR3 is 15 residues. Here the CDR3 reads CASSNRDRVGTEAFF. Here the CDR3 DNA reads TGTGCCAGCAGTAACCGGGACAGGGTCGGGACTGAAGCTTTCTTT.

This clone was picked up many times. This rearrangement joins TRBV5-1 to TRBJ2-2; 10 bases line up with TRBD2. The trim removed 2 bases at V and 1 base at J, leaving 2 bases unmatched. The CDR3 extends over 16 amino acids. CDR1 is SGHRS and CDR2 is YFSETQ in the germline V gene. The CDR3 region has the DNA TGCGCCAGCAGCTTCTTAGCGGGAGGGAACACCGGGGAGCTGTTTTTT. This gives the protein CASSFLAGGNTGELFF.

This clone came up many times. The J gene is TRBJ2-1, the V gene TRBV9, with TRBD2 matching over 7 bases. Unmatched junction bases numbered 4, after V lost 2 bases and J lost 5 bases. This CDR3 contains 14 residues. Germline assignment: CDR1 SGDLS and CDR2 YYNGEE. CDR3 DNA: TGTGCCAGCAGCGTGGGGGGGATCAACAATGAGCAGTTCTTC. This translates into CASSVGGINNEQFF.

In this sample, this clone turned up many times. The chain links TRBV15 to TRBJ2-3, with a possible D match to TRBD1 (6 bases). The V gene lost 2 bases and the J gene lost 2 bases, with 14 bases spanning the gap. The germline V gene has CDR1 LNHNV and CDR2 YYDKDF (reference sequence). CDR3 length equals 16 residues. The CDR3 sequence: CATSRTGTGVTDTQYF. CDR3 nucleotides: TGTGCCACCAGCAGAACAGGGACCGGGGTCACAGATACGCAGTATTTT.

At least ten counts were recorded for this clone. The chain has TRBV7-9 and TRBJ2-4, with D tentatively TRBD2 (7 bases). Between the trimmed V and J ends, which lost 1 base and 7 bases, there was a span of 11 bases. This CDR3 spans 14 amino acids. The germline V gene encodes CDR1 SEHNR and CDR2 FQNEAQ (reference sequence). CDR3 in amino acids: CASSLGGGGNIQYF. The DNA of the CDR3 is TGTGCCAGCAGCTTAGGGGGAGGGGGGAACATTCAGTACTTC.

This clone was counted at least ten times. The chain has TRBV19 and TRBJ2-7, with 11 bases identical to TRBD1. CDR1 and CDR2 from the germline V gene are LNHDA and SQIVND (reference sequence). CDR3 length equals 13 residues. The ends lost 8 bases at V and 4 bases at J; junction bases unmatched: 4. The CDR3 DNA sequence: TGTGCCAGTTCCGGGACAGGGGGTTACGAGCAGTACTTC. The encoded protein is CASSGTGGYEQYF.

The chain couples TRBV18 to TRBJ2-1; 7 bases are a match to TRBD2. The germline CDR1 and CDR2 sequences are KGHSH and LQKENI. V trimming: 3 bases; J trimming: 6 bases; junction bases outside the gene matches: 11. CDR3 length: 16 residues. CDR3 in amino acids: CASSPSVGGSGNEQFF. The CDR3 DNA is TGTGCCAGCTCACCGAGTGTAGGCGGGAGTGGCAATGAGCAGTTCTTC.

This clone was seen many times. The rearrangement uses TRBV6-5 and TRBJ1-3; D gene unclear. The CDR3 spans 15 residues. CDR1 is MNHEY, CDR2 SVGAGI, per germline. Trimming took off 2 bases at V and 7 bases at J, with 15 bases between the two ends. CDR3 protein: CASSYLGAGGNTIYF. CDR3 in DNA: TGTGCCAGCAGTTACCTCGGTGCAGGAGGCAACACCATATATTTT.

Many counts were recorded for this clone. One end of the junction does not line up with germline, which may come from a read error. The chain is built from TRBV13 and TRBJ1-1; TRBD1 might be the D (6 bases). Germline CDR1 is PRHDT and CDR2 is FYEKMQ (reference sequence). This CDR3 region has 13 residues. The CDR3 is CASSLGQFREAFF. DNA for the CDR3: TGTGCCAGCAGCCTAGGACAGTTCCGTGAAGCTTTCTTT. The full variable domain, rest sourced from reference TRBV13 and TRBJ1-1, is AAGVIQSPRHLIKEKRETATLKCYPIPRHDTVYWYQQGPGQDPQFLISFYEKMQSDKGSIPDRFSAQQFSDYHSELNMSSLELGDSALYFCASSLGQFREAFFGQGTRLTVV.

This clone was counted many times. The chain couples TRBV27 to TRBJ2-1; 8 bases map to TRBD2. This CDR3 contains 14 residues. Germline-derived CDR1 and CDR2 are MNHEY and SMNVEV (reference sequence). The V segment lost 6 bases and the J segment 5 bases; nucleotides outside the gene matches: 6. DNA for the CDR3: TGTGCCAGCAGGCGCGGGGGGATAAACAATGAGCAGTTCTTC. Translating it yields CASRRGGINNEQFF.

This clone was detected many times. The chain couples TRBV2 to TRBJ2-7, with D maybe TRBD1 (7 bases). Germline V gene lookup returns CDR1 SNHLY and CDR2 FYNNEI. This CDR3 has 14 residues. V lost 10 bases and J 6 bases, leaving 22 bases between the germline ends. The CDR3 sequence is CATVPPGQRVEQYF. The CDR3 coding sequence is TGTGCCACCGTACCACCGGGACAGCGGGTCGAGCAGTACTTC.

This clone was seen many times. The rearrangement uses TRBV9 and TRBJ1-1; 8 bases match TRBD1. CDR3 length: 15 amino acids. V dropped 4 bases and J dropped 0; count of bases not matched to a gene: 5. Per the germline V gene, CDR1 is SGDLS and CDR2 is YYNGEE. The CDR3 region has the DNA TGTGCCAGCAGCTTAAGGACAGGGTTGAACACTGAAGCTTTCTTT. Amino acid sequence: CASSLRTGLNTEAFF.

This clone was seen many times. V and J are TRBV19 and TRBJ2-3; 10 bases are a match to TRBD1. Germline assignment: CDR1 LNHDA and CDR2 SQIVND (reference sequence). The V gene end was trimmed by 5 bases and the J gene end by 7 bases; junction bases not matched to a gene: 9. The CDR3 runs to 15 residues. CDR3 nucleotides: TGTGCCAGTAGTCATGGGACAGGGGATACGAATACGCAGTATTTT. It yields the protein CASSHGTGDTNTQYF.

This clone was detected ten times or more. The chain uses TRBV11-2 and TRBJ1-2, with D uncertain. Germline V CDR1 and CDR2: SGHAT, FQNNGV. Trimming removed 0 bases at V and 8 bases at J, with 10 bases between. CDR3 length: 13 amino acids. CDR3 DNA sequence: TGTGCCAGCAGCTTAGATCGCGGGCGCGGCTACACCTTC. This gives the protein CASSLDRGRGYTF.

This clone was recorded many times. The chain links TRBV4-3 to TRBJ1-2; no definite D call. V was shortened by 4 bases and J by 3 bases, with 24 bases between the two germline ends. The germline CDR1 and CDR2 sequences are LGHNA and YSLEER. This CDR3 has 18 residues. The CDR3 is CASSPNPLGRGSDYGYTF. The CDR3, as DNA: TGCGCCAGCAGCCCGAACCCCCTTGGCAGAGGGAGTGACTATGGCTACACCTTC.

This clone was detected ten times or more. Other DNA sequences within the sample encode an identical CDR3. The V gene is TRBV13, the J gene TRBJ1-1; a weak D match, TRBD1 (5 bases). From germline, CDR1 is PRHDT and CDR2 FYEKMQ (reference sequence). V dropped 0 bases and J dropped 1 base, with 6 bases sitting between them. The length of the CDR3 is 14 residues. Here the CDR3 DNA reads TGTGCCAGCAGCTTAGGCGGGGGGAACACTGAAGCTTTCTTT. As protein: CASSLGGGNTEAFF.

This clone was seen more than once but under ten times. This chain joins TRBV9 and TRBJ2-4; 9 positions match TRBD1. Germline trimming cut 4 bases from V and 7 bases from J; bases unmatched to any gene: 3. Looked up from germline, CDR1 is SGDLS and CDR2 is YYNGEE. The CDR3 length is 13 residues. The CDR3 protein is CASSSGTGNIQYF. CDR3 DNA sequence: TGTGCCAGCAGCTCCGGGACAGGGAACATTCAGTACTTC.

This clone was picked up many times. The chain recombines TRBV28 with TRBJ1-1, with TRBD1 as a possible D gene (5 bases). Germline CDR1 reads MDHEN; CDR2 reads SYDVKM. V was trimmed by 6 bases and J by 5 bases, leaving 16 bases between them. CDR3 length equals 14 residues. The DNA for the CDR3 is TGTGCCAGCAGGTCCACCATTGGGGCTACTGAAGCTTTCTTT. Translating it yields CASRSTIGATEAFF.

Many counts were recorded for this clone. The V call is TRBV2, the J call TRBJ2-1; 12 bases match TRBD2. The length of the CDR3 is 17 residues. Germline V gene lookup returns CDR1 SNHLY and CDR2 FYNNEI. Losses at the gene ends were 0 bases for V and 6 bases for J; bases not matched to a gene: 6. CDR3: CASSEANLAGGANEQFF. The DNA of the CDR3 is TGTGCCAGCAGTGAAGCTAATCTAGCGGGAGGGGCCAATGAGCAGTTCTTC.